The 8 T cell receptor beta chains in this list originate from one sample, sequenced in a study of blood T cell repertoires in COVID-19. The data were produced by immunoSEQ multiplex PCR, yet TCRdb's version contains in-frame clones alone and is incomplete. The sample has 50,000 to 75,000 clones, 65% to 85% seen once. Sequencing input: peripheral blood. These receptors all come from a woman over 75 with active or convalescent COVID-19.

V usage is TRBV5-6 and J usage is TRBJ2-5; tentatively, D is TRBD2 (6 bases). V lost 3 bases, J lost 9 bases, and 18 bases lay in between. This CDR3 has 14 residues. Germline V gene data show CDR1 as SGHDT and CDR2 as YYEEEE. In DNA, the CDR3 is TGTGCCAGCAGCTCTGATGCGGGGTTTGGGTCCCAGTACTTC. It specifies CASSSDAGFGSQYF.

This clone appeared a single time. The V call is TRBV5-1, the J call TRBJ1-1, with TRBD1 matching over 8 bases. The ends lost 3 bases at V and 0 bases at J; junction bases unmatched: 7. The germline V gene has CDR1 SGHRS and CDR2 YFSETQ. The CDR3 totals 16 residues. As DNA, the CDR3 is TGCGCCAGCAGCTATAGGACAGGGACCATGAACACTGAAGCTTTCTTT. This translates into CASSYRTGTMNTEAFF.

This chain links TRBV5-1 with TRBJ1-1, with D hard to call. The CDR3 has 14 amino acids. V gave up 0 bases and J gave up 1 base, with 7 bases separating them. In germline, CDR1 is SGHRS, CDR2 YFSETQ. The CDR3 DNA is TGCGCCAGCAGCTTGGACAGATCGAACACTGAAGCTTTCTTT. Its protein is CASSLDRSNTEAFF.

This chain joins TRBV5-1 and TRBJ2-3; 9 positions match TRBD2. The junction had 6 bases not matched to a gene; V was cut back by 0 bases and J by 4 bases. Germline lookup yields CDR1 SGHRS and CDR2 YFSETQ. This CDR3 is 16 amino acids long. The CDR3 here is CASSLVGRGGPDTQYF. The CDR3 DNA sequence: TGCGCCAGCAGCTTGGTAGGGCGGGGGGGCCCAGATACGCAGTATTTT.

The J gene is TRBJ1-2, the V gene TRBV3-1 (or the pseudogene TRBV3-2), with a weak D call TRBD1 (5 bases). The ends were cut back, 5 bases at V and 4 bases at J, with 14 bases in the middle. CDR1 and CDR2 (germline): LGHDT, YNNKEL (reference sequence). The CDR3 extends over 14 amino acids. The CDR3 DNA reads as TGTGCCAGCAGCGTACAGCCGGGACTCTATGGCTACACCTTC. Amino acid sequence: CASSVQPGLYGYTF.

This chain joins TRBV5-1 and TRBJ1-2, with 7 positions matching TRBD1. The CDR3 is made up of 17 amino acids. The J segment lost 4 bases and the V segment lost 5 bases, leaving 17 bases of the junction unmatched. Germline CDR1 reads SGHRS; CDR2 reads YFSETQ. CDR3 sequence reads: CASSGRQGDSAIYGYTF. The CDR3 nucleotides read TGCGCCAGCAGTGGGCGTCAGGGGGATTCGGCGATCTATGGCTACACCTTC.

The chain is built from TRBV7-9 and TRBJ2-7; D perhaps matches TRBD2 (5 bases). Germline CDR1 is SEHNR and CDR2 is FQNEAQ (reference sequence). The CDR3 consists of 14 residues. V lost 4 bases and J 3 bases, leaving 13 bases between the germline ends. In nucleotides, the CDR3 is TGTGCCAGCAGCTCCGACACTAGGTTCTACGAGCAGTACTTC. Translation gives CASSSDTRFYEQYF.

In the case of this clone: The junction differs from germline at one of its ends, possibly a read error. The rearrangement joins TRBV7-9 to TRBJ2-5; the match to TRBD2 covers 8 bases. Germline CDR1 is SEHNR and CDR2 is FQNEAQ (reference sequence). This CDR3 spans 13 amino acids. Here the CDR3 reads CASSSSGGPSGHF. As DNA, the CDR3 is TGTGCCAGCAGCTCGAGCGGGGGACCTTCGGGGCACTTC.